The clone carrying this T cell receptor beta chain was counted many times. Its antigen is currently unknown. By quantitative 5'-RACE with molecular barcodes, the TCR beta libraries were made. MiXCR was run by TCRdb on the 5' RACE reads, yielding one entry per CDR3 protein. Of some 840,000 distinct CDR3 sequences listed, 12% are singletons. The ends were cut back, 5 bases at V and 1 base at J, with 8 bases in the middle. Looked up from germline, CDR1 is SQVTM and CDR2 is ANQGSEA. The CDR3 covers 12 residues. The sample is drawn from a study of CD8 T cells in ankylosing spondylitis. Study results and caveats: A TCR beta motif of about 8 highly homologous variants seemed to mark ankylosing spondylitis blood. Disease-linked clones bore a CD8+ phenotype, appearing relatively rarely in peripheral blood. Disease-associated clones were reportedly significantly overrepresented in matched ankylosing spondylitis synovial fluid. Earlier authors reported some of these motif variants in reactive arthritis synovial fluid and blood.

Specimen: blood, either unsorted or a sorted T cell fraction (not recorded which). The TCR originated in a male donor with ankylosing spondylitis. The chain combines TRBV29-1 with TRBJ2-5; no clear D gene. In DNA, the CDR3 is TGCAGCGTTAAAGCTGGCCAAGAGACCCAGTACTTC. Translation gives CSVKAGQETQYF.